This is a list of T cell receptor beta chains from one sample in a study of T cells in localized non-small cell lung cancer. The method was immunoSEQ multiplex PCR; TCRdb's version includes in-frame clones alone and lacks a portion of them. The data show around 94,000 clones, approximately 86% seen once. This material consisted of peripheral blood, taken before any cancer treatment. The receptors shown here come from a man aged 40-75 years with stage I squamous cell lung carcinoma. The CDR3 runs from the conserved cysteine through the conserved F or W. Each record gives: CDR3 DNA, CDR3 protein, clone size, D gene, J gene, V gene. D genes are given only for firm matches. For some rows the clone size is stated as once, few or many, or as a class when expanded; others skip it.

cdr3_nt: TGTGCCAGCAGTTACTCGATACGTACCTATGGCTACACCTTC
cdr3_aa: CASSYSIRTYGYTF
clone_size: NA
d_call: NA
j_call: TRBJ1-2
v_call: TRBV6-5

cdr3_nt: TGCGCCAGCAGCCCTCTAGGGGGGGCCTCCTACAATGAGCAGTTCTTC
cdr3_aa: CASSPLGGASYNEQFF
clone_size: NA
d_call: NA
j_call: TRBJ2-1
v_call: TRBV5-1

cdr3_nt: TGTGCCAGCAGCTTAGTAGAGACCCAGTACTTC
cdr3_aa: CASSLVETQYF
clone_size: NA
d_call: NA
j_call: TRBJ2-5
v_call: TRBV11-2

cdr3_nt: TGTGCCAGCAGACCCGTGGGGGGACAGAACACTGAAGCTTTCTTT
cdr3_aa: CASRPVGGQNTEAFF
clone_size: NA
d_call: NA
j_call: TRBJ1-1
v_call: TRBV6-1

cdr3_nt: TGTGCCAGCAGCCGTAGACAGGGGCCGAACACTGAAGCTTTCTTT
cdr3_aa: CASSRRQGPNTEAFF
clone_size: once
d_call: TRBD1
j_call: TRBJ1-1
v_call: TRBV7-8

cdr3_nt: TGTGCCAGTACAAGGACAGGGGGCGCAGGTACTGAAGCTTTCTTT
cdr3_aa: CASTRTGGAGTEAFF
clone_size: NA
d_call: TRBD1
j_call: TRBJ1-1
v_call: TRBV19

cdr3_nt: TGTGCCAGTAGTATCCAGACTGGGTACAATGAGCAGTTCTTC
cdr3_aa: CASSIQTGYNEQFF
clone_size: NA
d_call: NA
j_call: TRBJ2-1
v_call: TRBV19

cdr3_nt: TGCGCCAGCAGCCAAGATCTAGTGAGAGGGTTCCACGAGCAGTACTTC
cdr3_aa: CASSQDLVRGFHEQYF
clone_size: NA
d_call: NA
j_call: TRBJ2-7
v_call: TRBV4-1

cdr3_nt: TGTGCCAGCAGCCAAGACCTCCCACTCTACAATGAGCAGTTCTTC
cdr3_aa: CASSQDLPLYNEQFF
clone_size: once
d_call: NA
j_call: TRBJ2-1
v_call: TRBV14

cdr3_nt: TGTGCCAGTAGTATGAAGCCTCCCAGCACAGATACGCAGTATTTT
cdr3_aa: CASSMKPPSTDTQYF
clone_size: NA
d_call: NA
j_call: TRBJ2-3
v_call: TRBV19

cdr3_nt: TGTGCCAGCAGTTACTCGGGTTTGGGTGGCTACACCTTC
cdr3_aa: CASSYSGLGGYTF
clone_size: few
d_call: NA
j_call: TRBJ1-2
v_call: TRBV6-5

cdr3_nt: TGTGCCAGCAAGGGAGGAATGAGCAATCAGCCCCAGCATTTT
cdr3_aa: CASKGGMSNQPQHF
clone_size: NA
d_call: NA
j_call: TRBJ1-5
v_call: TRBV6-1

cdr3_nt: TGTGCCACCAGCAGAGATTACCAAGGGTCTCGGGAGCAGTACTTC
cdr3_aa: CATSRDYQGSREQYF
clone_size: NA
d_call: NA
j_call: TRBJ2-7
v_call: TRBV15

cdr3_nt: TGTGCTAGTGGCCCACAGTGGGGACGGGAGCAGTTCTTC
cdr3_aa: CASGPQWGREQFF
clone_size: NA
d_call: NA
j_call: TRBJ2-1
v_call: TRBV12-5

cdr3_nt: TGTGCCAGCAGCTTAACTTTCGGCAGGGTAACTGAAGCTTTCTTT
cdr3_aa: CASSLTFGRVTEAFF
clone_size: NA
d_call: NA
j_call: TRBJ1-1
v_call: TRBV7-2

cdr3_nt: TGTGCCAGCAGTGAACCCTCCGCTGGGCGTGAGACCCAGTACTTC
cdr3_aa: CASSEPSAGRETQYF
clone_size: NA
d_call: NA
j_call: TRBJ2-5
v_call: TRBV2

cdr3_nt: TGTGCCAGCAGTGACCCCAGACAGACTAAAACTGAAGCTTTCTTT
cdr3_aa: CASSDPRQTKTEAFF
clone_size: NA
d_call: NA
j_call: TRBJ1-1
v_call: TRBV25-1

cdr3_nt: TGTGCCAGCAGTCTCTCCCCCACAGATACGCAGTATTTT
cdr3_aa: CASSLSPTDTQYF
clone_size: NA
d_call: NA
j_call: TRBJ2-3
v_call: TRBV6-5

cdr3_nt: TGTGCCAGCAGGGAAACTAGCGGGGGGGCCCCTATCCAAGAGACCCAGTACTTC
cdr3_aa: CASRETSGGAPIQETQYF
clone_size: NA
d_call: TRBD2
j_call: TRBJ2-5
v_call: TRBV6-1

cdr3_nt: TGTGCCAGCGCACAGAAAACCAATCAAAGGCAGCATTTT
cdr3_aa: CASAQKTNQRQHF
clone_size: NA
d_call: NA
j_call: TRBJ1-5
v_call: TRBV19

cdr3_nt: TGTGCCAGCAGTGAAAGCAGGGCCGGGGCCAACGTCCTGACTTTC
cdr3_aa: CASSESRAGANVLTF
clone_size: NA
d_call: NA
j_call: TRBJ2-6
v_call: TRBV25-1

cdr3_nt: TGTGCCAGCAGTGGCCGGCAGGGTACGCGCTACACCTTC
cdr3_aa: CASSGRQGTRYTF
clone_size: NA
d_call: NA
j_call: TRBJ1-2
v_call: TRBV2

cdr3_nt: TGTGCCAGCAGTTACGGGACGACTGAAGCTTTCTTT
cdr3_aa: CASSYGTTEAFF
clone_size: NA
d_call: NA
j_call: TRBJ1-1
v_call: TRBV6-5

cdr3_nt: TGCGCCAGCAGCCGGGGACAGGGGGCCACCTACGAGCAGTACTTC
cdr3_aa: CASSRGQGATYEQYF
clone_size: NA
d_call: TRBD1
j_call: TRBJ2-7
v_call: TRBV4-1

cdr3_nt: TGCGCCAGCATCTCGGGACACCGAGGAGACTATGGCTACACCTTC
cdr3_aa: CASISGHRGDYGYTF
clone_size: NA
d_call: NA
j_call: TRBJ1-2
v_call: TRBV5-1

cdr3_nt: TGCGCCAGCAGCTTGGGGGCTAGCGGAAACACAGATACGCAGTATTTT
cdr3_aa: CASSLGASGNTDTQYF
clone_size: NA
d_call: TRBD2
j_call: TRBJ2-3
v_call: TRBV5-1

cdr3_nt: TGTGCCAGCAACGGGGGACGGGTCCTGGACGAGCAGTACTTC
cdr3_aa: CASNGGRVLDEQYF
clone_size: once
d_call: NA
j_call: TRBJ2-7
v_call: TRBV6-5

cdr3_nt: TGTGCCACCAGCAGACCGGATACACAGGGGACCCGAGCTTATGGCTACACCTTC
cdr3_aa: CATSRPDTQGTRAYGYTF
clone_size: NA
d_call: TRBD1
j_call: TRBJ1-2
v_call: TRBV15

cdr3_nt: TGTGCCAGCAGCGTACAGGGGGAAACCGAAGCTTTCTTT
cdr3_aa: CASSVQGETEAFF
clone_size: NA
d_call: TRBD1
j_call: TRBJ1-1
v_call: TRBV6-6

cdr3_nt: TGTGCCAGTAGGAAGAGGCTAGCGGGGGGTCCTAGGTCCTACAATGAGCAGTTCTTC
cdr3_aa: CASRKRLAGGPRSYNEQFF
clone_size: NA
d_call: TRBD2
j_call: TRBJ2-1
v_call: TRBV19

cdr3_nt: TGTGCCAGCAGCTATCAACAGGGGGGAGAGACCCAGTACTTC
cdr3_aa: CASSYQQGGETQYF
clone_size: NA
d_call: TRBD1
j_call: TRBJ2-5
v_call: TRBV7-2

cdr3_nt: TGTGCCATCAGTGAGTGGGGGTCCGATGGGGCCAAAAACATTCAGTACTTC
cdr3_aa: CAISEWGSDGAKNIQYF
clone_size: NA
d_call: NA
j_call: TRBJ2-4
v_call: TRBV10-3

cdr3_nt: TGTGCCATCAGTGAAACGGGGTATGGCTACACCTTC
cdr3_aa: CAISETGYGYTF
clone_size: NA
d_call: NA
j_call: TRBJ1-2
v_call: TRBV10-3

cdr3_nt: TGTGCCAGCAGTGCCCAAGGGCCCTCCTCCTACAATGAGCAGTTCTTC
cdr3_aa: CASSAQGPSSYNEQFF
clone_size: NA
d_call: NA
j_call: TRBJ2-1
v_call: TRBV6-6

cdr3_nt: TGTGCCAGCAGTTCGAGGGGTAGCGGGGGAAATACGCAGTATTTT
cdr3_aa: CASSSRGSGGNTQYF
clone_size: NA
d_call: TRBD2
j_call: TRBJ2-3
v_call: TRBV5-4

cdr3_nt: TGCGCCAGCAGCCAAACTACCAACAGGGCTGGTGGCTACACCTTC
cdr3_aa: CASSQTTNRAGGYTF
clone_size: NA
d_call: NA
j_call: TRBJ1-2
v_call: TRBV4-1

cdr3_nt: TGTGCCAGCAGCCCCCGGGAAGCGGGACAGGGGGCAGATACGCAGTATTTT
cdr3_aa: CASSPREAGQGADTQYF
clone_size: NA
d_call: TRBD1
j_call: TRBJ2-3
v_call: TRBV7-2

cdr3_nt: TGTGCCAGCTCACCAAGGGGGCCTAGCAATCAGCCCCAGCATTTT
cdr3_aa: CASSPRGPSNQPQHF
clone_size: NA
d_call: TRBD1
j_call: TRBJ1-5
v_call: TRBV18

cdr3_nt: TGTGCCAGCAGCCTAGGGGGGTGGAATCAGCCCCAGCATTTT
cdr3_aa: CASSLGGWNQPQHF
clone_size: NA
d_call: NA
j_call: TRBJ1-5
v_call: TRBV7-2

cdr3_nt: TGTGCCAGCAGCCAAGAATTGGGCAATTCACCCCTCCACTTT
cdr3_aa: CASSQELGNSPLHF
clone_size: NA
d_call: NA
j_call: TRBJ1-6
v_call: TRBV4-2

cdr3_nt: TGTGCCAGCACCCTGACAGGGGTAGAGACCCAGTACTTC
cdr3_aa: CASTLTGVETQYF
clone_size: NA
d_call: TRBD1
j_call: TRBJ2-5
v_call: TRBV6-1

cdr3_nt: TGTGCCAGCAGCTCGACATACGTACAGCTTGAAGCTTTCTTT
cdr3_aa: CASSSTYVQLEAFF
clone_size: few
d_call: NA
j_call: TRBJ1-1
v_call: TRBV5-6

cdr3_nt: TGCAGCGTTGGGGGGAAACAGGGCCGGGCCACAGATACGCAGTATTTT
cdr3_aa: CSVGGKQGRATDTQYF
clone_size: NA
d_call: NA
j_call: TRBJ2-3
v_call: TRBV29-1

cdr3_nt: TGCAGCGTTGACGGTCCCCCCGGAGGGAAGAGCACTGAAGCTTTCTTT
cdr3_aa: CSVDGPPGGKSTEAFF
clone_size: NA
d_call: NA
j_call: TRBJ1-1
v_call: TRBV29-1

cdr3_nt: TGTGCCATCAGTGATAACCAGGGATGGACAGATACGCAGTATTTT
cdr3_aa: CAISDNQGWTDTQYF
clone_size: once
d_call: NA
j_call: TRBJ2-3
v_call: TRBV10-3

cdr3_nt: TGTGCCAGCAGTCCCCTGGGACAGGGGGCATACAATGAGCAGTTCTTC
cdr3_aa: CASSPLGQGAYNEQFF
clone_size: NA
d_call: TRBD1
j_call: TRBJ2-1
v_call: TRBV27

cdr3_nt: TGCGCCAGCAGCCAAGGCGACGGCGGGGAGCTGTTTTTT
cdr3_aa: CASSQGDGGELFF
clone_size: NA
d_call: NA
j_call: TRBJ2-2
v_call: TRBV4-1

cdr3_nt: TGTGCCAGCAGCTTGACCGGGAGCAATCAGCCCCAGCATTTT
cdr3_aa: CASSLTGSNQPQHF
clone_size: few
d_call: NA
j_call: TRBJ1-5
v_call: TRBV5-4

cdr3_nt: TGTGCCAGCTCCGCAGGGGTTGACAATCAGCCCCAGCATTTT
cdr3_aa: CASSAGVDNQPQHF
clone_size: NA
d_call: NA
j_call: TRBJ1-5
v_call: TRBV18

cdr3_nt: TGTGCCATACGGACAGTCCAACTTCAAGAGACCCAGTACTTC
cdr3_aa: CAIRTVQLQETQYF
clone_size: NA
d_call: NA
j_call: TRBJ2-5
v_call: TRBV6-1

cdr3_nt: TGCAGCGCGAGGAAGGGAGGACAAGAGACCCAGTACTTC
cdr3_aa: CSARKGGQETQYF
clone_size: NA
d_call: NA
j_call: TRBJ2-5
v_call: TRBV29-1